The 24 T cell receptor beta chains below come from one sample, sequenced in a study of OX40 agonist ivuxolimab in advanced cancers. Only in-frame clones appear in the TCRdb table, and some are missing; sequencing was by immunoSEQ multiplex PCR. The sample lists about 80,000 clones, less than 95% occurring once. The source material was CD4+ or CD8+ T cells sorted from blood, sampled in a trial of the OX40 agonist ivuxolimab. These receptors were taken from an adult with an advanced solid tumor such as melanoma, head and neck, liver or kidney cancer.

The chain is built from TRBV18 and TRBJ2-7; 10 bases align to TRBD2. The CDR3 contains 15 residues. V lost 2 bases and J lost 2; bases outside the gene matches: 3. CDR1 and CDR2 from the germline V gene are KGHSH and LQKENI. The CDR3 DNA follows: TGTGCCAGCTCACCAAGGAGCGGGAGGGCCTACGAGCAGTACTTC. Protein product: CASSPRSGRAYEQYF.

The rearrangement uses TRBV29-1 and TRBJ1-1; 8 bases are shared with TRBD1. Germline CDR1 reads SQVTM; CDR2 reads ANQGSEA. V shed 7 bases, J shed 5 bases, and the junction held 12 bases outside the gene matches. CDR3 length: 14 amino acids. The CDR3, as DNA: TGCAGCGCCGGACAGGGAGGGGCCCGGACTGAAGCTTTCTTT. Translated: CSAGQGGARTEAFF.

The gene calls are TRBV9 and TRBJ2-3, with D possibly matching TRBD1 (6 bases). Between the trimmed V and J ends, which lost 1 base and 2 bases, there was a span of 17 bases. Germline V gives CDR1 SGDLS, CDR2 YYNGEE. This CDR3 is built from 17 residues. The CDR3 DNA reads TGTGCCAGCAGCGTATCCTGGGACACCGCCCCCACAGATACGCAGTATTTT. Its protein is CASSVSWDTAPTDTQYF.

The chain combines TRBV6-4 with TRBJ1-1, with unresolved D. The germline V gene encodes CDR1 MRHNA and CDR2 SNTAGT. This CDR3 comprises 14 residues. V was shortened by 6 bases and J by 0 bases, with 11 bases between the two germline ends. CDR3 in amino acids: CASRLSQMNTEAFF. For the CDR3, the DNA is TGTGCCAGCAGACTATCTCAGATGAACACTGAAGCTTTCTTT.

The CDR3 loop is CASSYGGQLNTEAFF. CDR3 nucleotide sequence: TGTGCCAGCAGTTACGGGGGACAACTGAACACTGAAGCTTTCTTT. V gene TRBV6-6 combines with J gene TRBJ1-1; TRBD1 might be the D (6 bases). The CDR3 totals 15 residues. Germline loops: CDR1 MNHNY, CDR2 SVGAGI (reference sequence). Trimming took 2 bases from V and 0 from J, leaving 10 bases between them.

The V gene is TRBV5-6, the J gene TRBJ1-1; D possibly corresponds to TRBD1 (6 bases). Germline-derived CDR1 and CDR2 are SGHDT and YYEEEE. The CDR3 contains 16 residues. Between the trimmed V and J ends, which lost 4 bases and 4 bases, there was a span of 20 bases. CDR3 sequence: CASSPLGEGGGTEAFF. The CDR3 region has the DNA TGTGCCAGCAGCCCTCTCGGAGAGGGAGGGGGCACTGAAGCTTTCTTT.

The chain combines TRBV28 with TRBJ1-1; D not resolved. V lost 8 bases and J 0 bases, leaving 22 bases between the germline ends. CDR1 and CDR2 from the germline V gene are MDHEN and SYDVKM. The CDR3 contains 17 residues. The CDR3 reads CASRRRQSLNMNTEAFF. CDR3 nucleotides: TGTGCCAGCCGCCGAAGACAAAGTCTAAACATGAACACTGAAGCTTTCTTT.

As DNA, the CDR3 is TGTGCCAGCAGCTCCACCGGTGTCGGGGAGCTGTTTTTT. It is translated as CASSSTGVGELFF. The gene calls are TRBV27 and TRBJ2-2; D is ambiguous. Germline assignment: CDR1 MNHEY and CDR2 SMNVEV (reference sequence). CDR3 length: 13 amino acids. The germline V and J ends were trimmed by 6 bases and 7 bases, with 12 bases remaining between them.

The chain recombines TRBV27 with TRBJ2-7; D is unresolved. CDR3 length: 14 residues. V was pared by 3 bases and J by 0 bases, with 9 bases between. CDR1 MNHEY and CDR2 SMNVEV come from the germline V gene (reference sequence). DNA of the CDR3: TGTGCCAGCAGTTTGGGTGTTCTCTCCTACGAGCAGTACTTC. Protein product: CASSLGVLSYEQYF.

J is TRBJ2-3 and V is TRBV5-4, with 8 bases lining up with TRBD2. There are 17 residues in the CDR3. The V and J ends lost 0 bases and 0 bases, in that order; junction bases with no gene match: 6. Germline assignment: CDR1 SGHNT and CDR2 YYREEE (reference sequence). CDR3 nucleotide sequence: TGTGCCAGCAGCTTGGTTGCGGGGGGCTCAAGCACAGATACGCAGTATTTT. It translates to CASSLVAGGSSTDTQYF. The whole variable domain, remainder taken from reference TRBV5-4 and TRBJ2-3, is ETGVTQSPTHLIKTRGQQVTLRCSSQSGHNTVSWYQQALGQGPQFIFQYYREEENGRGNFPPRFSGLQFPNYSSELNVNALELDDSALYLCASSLVAGGSSTDTQYFGPGTRLTVL.

This clone was seen a single time. This chain connects TRBV7-9 to TRBJ2-1; 8 bases agree with TRBD2. The V gene end was trimmed by 3 bases and the J gene end by 4 bases; junction bases not matched to a gene: 8. Germline values: CDR1 SEHNR, CDR2 FQNEAQ (reference sequence). The CDR3 runs 16 residues. The CDR3 loop reads CASSFQQRGQYNEQFF. CDR3 in DNA: TGTGCCAGCAGCTTCCAACAGCGGGGGCAATACAATGAGCAGTTCTTC.

This chain connects TRBV12-5 to TRBJ1-1, with a tentative D call TRBD1 (6 bases). The CDR3 consists of 17 residues. Germline V gene data show CDR1 as LGHNT and CDR2 as FRNRAP. Trimming removed 1 base from V and 1 base from J, with 16 bases in between. The CDR3 bases are TGTGCTAGTGGTTTGGCTTTAGACAGGTTCCCGAACACTGAAGCTTTCTTT. Its translation is CASGLALDRFPNTEAFF.

The V call is TRBV30, the J call TRBJ2-7; a possible D gene is TRBD2 (6 bases). Germline CDR1 is GTSNPN and CDR2 is SVGIG (reference sequence). There are 13 residues in the CDR3. The germline V and J ends were trimmed by 0 bases and 6 bases, with 12 bases remaining between them. The CDR3 DNA follows: TGTGCCTGGAGTGTAGGAGGGTACAGCGAGCAGTACTTC. Translated, it gives CAWSVGGYSEQYF.

V gene TRBV19 combines with J gene TRBJ2-6; 9 bases agree with TRBD1. Germline V gives CDR1 LNHDA, CDR2 SQIVND (reference sequence). CDR3 length: 18 residues. The trim removed 9 bases at V and 0 bases at J, leaving 12 bases unmatched. The chain's CDR3 is CARRPPDRGGSGANVLTF. DNA of the CDR3: TGTGCCAGGAGACCGCCCGACAGGGGGGGCTCTGGGGCCAACGTCCTGACTTTC.

The V call is TRBV7-8, the J call TRBJ1-1; no firm D call. Looked up from germline, CDR1 is SGHVS and CDR2 is FQNEAQ. There are 14 residues in the CDR3. Trimming took off 3 bases at V and 6 bases at J, with 14 bases between the two ends. The CDR3 sequence is CASSFTGRDPEAFF. In nucleotides, the CDR3 is TGTGCCAGCAGCTTCACCGGGAGGGATCCTGAAGCTTTCTTT.

The gene calls are TRBV7-8 and TRBJ1-6; D may be TRBD1 (6 bases). Trimming took 4 bases from V and 8 from J, leaving 15 bases between them. This CDR3 has 15 residues. Germline V gene sequence: CDR1 SGHVS, CDR2 FQNEAQ. The CDR3 here is CASSSRRDNYSPLHF. CDR3 sequence (DNA): TGTGCCAGCAGCTCCCGACGGGACAACTATTCACCCCTCCACTTT.

This clone is categorized as medium-sized. V and J are TRBV7-9 and TRBJ1-1, with D possibly TRBD1 on 5 matching bases. Per germline, CDR1 SEHNR and CDR2 FQNEAQ (reference sequence). With 5 bases removed from V and 0 bases from J, the gap between germline ends came to 16 bases. The CDR3 is 16 residues long. CDR3 DNA sequence: TGTGCCAGCAGCAACGGGGGAGGGAACATGAACACTGAAGCTTTCTTT. It encodes CASSNGGGNMNTEAFF.

This clone was observed a few times. The V and J genes are TRBV14 and TRBJ2-7; D may match TRBD1 or TRBD2 (5 bases each). The germline V gene encodes CDR1 SGHDN and CDR2 FVKESK. The CDR3 covers 17 residues. Trimming shortened V by 3 bases and J by 0 bases, and 18 bases separated the two germline ends. CDR3 sequence reads: CASSHPEKGTASYEQYF. The CDR3, as DNA: TGTGCCAGCAGCCACCCCGAGAAGGGGACGGCCTCCTACGAGCAGTACTTC.

This clone appeared once. This chain links TRBV9 with TRBJ1-5; no definite D call. The CDR3 has 14 residues. Trimming removed 0 bases at V and 2 bases at J, with 6 bases between. From germline, CDR1 is SGDLS and CDR2 YYNGEE. The CDR3 DNA sequence: TGTGCCAGCAGCGTAGGTACAGGCAATCAGCCCCAGCATTTT. It is translated as CASSVGTGNQPQHF.

In its sample, this clone was seen once. The rearrangement uses TRBV9 and TRBJ2-3; 13 positions match TRBD2. Germline-derived CDR1 and CDR2 are SGDLS and YYNGEE. This CDR3 region has 20 residues. Unmatched junction bases numbered 16, after V lost 4 bases and J lost 2 bases. Written as DNA, the CDR3 is TGTGCCAGCAGCTCTCGGTTTGGGACTAGCGGGGTTCTGGACACAGATACGCAGTATTTT. Translating it yields CASSSRFGTSGVLDTDTQYF.

The chain joins TRBV18 to TRBJ1-2; D gene uncertain. This CDR3 region has 15 residues. V was trimmed by 2 bases and J by 8 bases, leaving 18 bases between them. Germline-derived CDR1 and CDR2 are KGHSH and LQKENI. CDR3 coding DNA: TGTGCCAGCTCACCAGCCGGCGCCCCCTGGCGCGGCTACACCTTC. Translated, it gives CASSPAGAPWRGYTF.

The chain has TRBV30 and TRBJ1-5; D possibly corresponds to TRBD1 (5 bases). The CDR3 length is 15 residues. Per germline, CDR1 GTSNPN and CDR2 SVGIG (reference sequence). The V end was cut by 0 bases, the J end by 0 bases, with 9 bases between. CDR3 sequence reads: CAWSVGGSSNQPQHF. In DNA form, the CDR3 reads TGTGCCTGGAGTGTCGGGGGTTCTAGCAATCAGCCCCAGCATTTT.

This sequence joins TRBV7-2 and TRBJ2-5; 8 positions match TRBD2. In germline, CDR1 is SGHTA, CDR2 FQGNSA. V was clipped by 5 bases and J by 2 bases; unmatched bases: 10. This CDR3 is 16 amino acids long. Here the CDR3 reads CASSVSGGRTQETQYF. In DNA, the CDR3 is TGTGCCAGCAGCGTCAGCGGGGGACGGACACAAGAGACCCAGTACTTC.

The chain employs TRBV5-1 and TRBJ1-6, with 10 bases fitting TRBD1. The germline V gene has CDR1 SGHRS and CDR2 YFSETQ. V shed 2 bases, J shed 10 bases, and the junction held 3 bases outside the gene matches. The CDR3 has 14 residues. The CDR3, as DNA: TGCGCCAGCAGCTTCGGGACAGGGGAATCACCCCTCCACTTT. Translated, it gives CASSFGTGESPLHF.